This T cell receptor beta chain originates from a study of T cells in narcolepsy. As for the study in general: Patients with NT1 or NT2 and healthy control donors were enrolled. Study conclusions and caveats: Same-patient CSF and blood CD4+ T cell clonotypes included HCRT-specific and TRIB2-specific autoreactive ones. Healthy controls reportedly lacked the autoreactive clonotypes serially found in patients' blood.

A word on this clone: Its antigen is not known.

Profiling relied on immunoSEQ multiplex PCR, and the TCRdb table lists in-frame clones only, not all of them. Among about 34,000 clones listed, 75% to 85% were seen once. Trimming left V 8 bases short and J 6 bases short, with 21 bases between. Germline CDR1 is GTSNPN and CDR2 is SVGIG (reference sequence). This CDR3 has 14 residues. The sample was CD45RA- memory CD4+ T cells from PBMCs. The chain is built from TRBV30 and TRBJ2-3; D is possibly TRBD2 (7 bases). This receptor was obtained from a human donor with narcolepsy. CDR3: CATTGGPGSDTQYF. The DNA for the CDR3 is TGTGCCACCACGGGGGGCCCTGGTTCGGATACGCAGTATTTT.